The sequence of this T cell receptor (beta chain) was determined in a study of CD8 T cells in ankylosing spondylitis. TCRdb re-called the 5' RACE reads with MiXCR, one entry per CDR3 protein. The table lists just over 350,000 distinct CDR3 sequences, 20% to 25% of them singletons. This clonotype was observed a handful of times. What it binds is not known. Points from the study as a whole: A TCR beta motif of 8 or 9 highly homologous variants appeared characteristic of ankylosing spondylitis blood.

This clonotype was obtained from a male donor with ankylosing spondylitis or in good health (not recorded which). Sample: blood, either unsorted or a sorted T cell fraction (not recorded which).

The CDR3 is CSATHLSYEQYF. CDR3 bases: TGCAGCGCGACACATCTCTCCTACGAGCAGTACTTC. The gene calls are TRBV29-1 and TRBJ2-7; D unresolved. The CDR3 runs 12 residues. V lost 7 bases to trimming and J lost 0 bases, with 10 bases between them. Per the germline V gene, CDR1 is SQVTM and CDR2 is ANQGSEA.